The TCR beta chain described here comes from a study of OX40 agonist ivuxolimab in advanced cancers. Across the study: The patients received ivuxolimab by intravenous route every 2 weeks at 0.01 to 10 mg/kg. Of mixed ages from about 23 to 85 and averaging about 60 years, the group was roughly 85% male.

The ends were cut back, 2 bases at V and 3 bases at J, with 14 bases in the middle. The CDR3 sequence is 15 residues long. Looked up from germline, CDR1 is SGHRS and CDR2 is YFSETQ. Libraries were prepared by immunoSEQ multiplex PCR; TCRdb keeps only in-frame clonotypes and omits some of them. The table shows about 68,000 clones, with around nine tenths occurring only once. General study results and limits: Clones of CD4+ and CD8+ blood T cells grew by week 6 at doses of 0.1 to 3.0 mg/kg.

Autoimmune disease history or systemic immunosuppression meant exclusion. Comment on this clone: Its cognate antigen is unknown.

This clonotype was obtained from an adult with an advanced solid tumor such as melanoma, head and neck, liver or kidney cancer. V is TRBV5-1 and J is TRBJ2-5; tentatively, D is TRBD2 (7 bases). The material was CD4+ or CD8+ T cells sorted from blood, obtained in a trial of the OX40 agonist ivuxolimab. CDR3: CASSFGRGKEETQYF. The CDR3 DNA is TGCGCCAGCAGCTTTGGGAGGGGGAAAGAAGAGACCCAGTACTTC.